This T cell receptor beta chain was recorded in a study of blood T cells in healthy people across ages. Staff drew about 10 milliliters of peripheral blood from each donor. This CDR3 comprises 15 residues. Germline CDR1 and CDR2: SGHTA and FQGNSA. The V end lost 2 bases, the J end lost 2 bases, and 13 bases lay between the germline ends. Alongside a J-beta primer mix, a sample-barcoded 5' primer served in a second PCR lasting about 7 to 12 cycles. TCRdb passed the 5' RACE reads through MiXCR, listing each CDR3 protein once. Among approximately 1,700,000 distinct CDR3 sequences listed, approximately 39% were seen once.

V usage is TRBV7-2 and J usage is TRBJ2-7, with a weak D call TRBD1 (6 bases). The clonotype originates from a human donor in good health. The source material was blood. The CDR3 nucleotides are TGTGCCAGCAGCTTAAACCCAGGGGCTCCCTACGAGCAGTACTTC. This codes for CASSLNPGAPYEQYF.